The clone carrying this TCR beta chain occurred a few times. These data belong to a study of T cells in Graves' hyperthyroidism and ophthalmopathy. The CDR3 contains 16 residues. CDR1 is SGHDN, CDR2 FVKESK, per germline. J lost 5 bases, V lost 3 bases, and 8 bases had no gene match. Amplification of TCR beta CDR3 regions used RNA as the template. A set of HTBI primers served as the primers for a first-round RT-PCR of the TCR CDR3. TCRdb re-called the multiplex PCR reads with MiXCR, one entry per CDR3 protein. This table has about 560,000 distinct CDR3 sequences, around 17% appearing once. The clonotype was recovered from a woman aged 18-30 years with Graves' hyperthyroidism. Source material: blood. The V call is TRBV14, the J call TRBJ1-5; TRBD1 agrees at 9 bases. The CDR3 reads CASSHPRDREHQPQHF. The CDR3 DNA reads TGTGCCAGCAGCCACCCCCGGGACAGGGAACATCAGCCCCAGCATTTT.